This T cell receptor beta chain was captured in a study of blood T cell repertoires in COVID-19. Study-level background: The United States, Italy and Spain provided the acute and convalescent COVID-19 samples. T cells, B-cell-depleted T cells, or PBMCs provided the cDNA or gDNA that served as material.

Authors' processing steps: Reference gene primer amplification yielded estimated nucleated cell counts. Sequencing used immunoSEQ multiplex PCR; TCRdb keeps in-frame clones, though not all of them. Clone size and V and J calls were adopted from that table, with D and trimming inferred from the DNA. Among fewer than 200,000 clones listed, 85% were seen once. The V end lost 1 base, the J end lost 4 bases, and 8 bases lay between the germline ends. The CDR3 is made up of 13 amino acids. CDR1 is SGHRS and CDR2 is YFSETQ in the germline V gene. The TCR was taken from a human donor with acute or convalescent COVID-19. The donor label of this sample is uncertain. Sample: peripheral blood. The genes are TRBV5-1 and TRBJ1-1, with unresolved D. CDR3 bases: TGCGCCAGCAGCTTGAACCTGCGCACTGAAGCTTTCTTT. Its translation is CASSLNLRTEAFF.